Here is one T cell receptor (beta chain) with its context. Its antigen is not identified. This entry comes from a study of cytomegalovirus exposure and HLA in healthy donors. The PCR was carried out with 60 Vbeta primers and 13 Jbeta primers. Assay used: immunoSEQ multiplex PCR; TCRdb lists only in-frame clones, some missing. The data show about 140,000 clones, more than 55% seen once. The germline V and J ends were trimmed by 5 bases and 1 base, with 15 bases remaining between them. Germline V gene sequence: CDR1 KGHSH, CDR2 LQKENI. The length of the CDR3 is 16 residues. Each donor was nominally healthy when sampled (though unrecorded immune exposures were likely). Overall study results and limits: By a later analysis, the bulk of CMV-associated TCR beta chains appeared HLA-restricted. There were a few CMV-associated chains whose specificity for CMV antigens was confirmed in vitro. In the analysis, some V segments, TRBV6-2 and TRBV6-3 included, were excluded as indistinguishable.

This receptor was obtained from a woman aged 60-75 years in good health and CMV-seronegative. Source material: PBMCs. The J gene is TRBJ1-5, the V gene TRBV18, with D maybe TRBD1 (6 bases). The CDR3, as DNA: TGTGCCAGCTCAAGTGTGGGGGCAGAAAGCAATCAGCCCCAGCATTTT. The encoded protein is CASSSVGAESNQPQHF.